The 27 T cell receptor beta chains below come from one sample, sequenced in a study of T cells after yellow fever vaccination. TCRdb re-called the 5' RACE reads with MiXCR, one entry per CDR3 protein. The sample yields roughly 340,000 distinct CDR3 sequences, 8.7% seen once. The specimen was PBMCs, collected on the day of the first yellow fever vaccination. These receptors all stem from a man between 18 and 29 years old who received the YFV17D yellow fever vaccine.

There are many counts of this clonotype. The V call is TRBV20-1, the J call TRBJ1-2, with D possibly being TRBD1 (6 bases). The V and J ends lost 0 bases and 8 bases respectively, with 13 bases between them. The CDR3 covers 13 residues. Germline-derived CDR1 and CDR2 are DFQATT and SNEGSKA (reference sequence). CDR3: CSARDGGVPGYTF. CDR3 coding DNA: TGCAGTGCTAGAGATGGGGGCGTTCCAGGCTACACCTTC.

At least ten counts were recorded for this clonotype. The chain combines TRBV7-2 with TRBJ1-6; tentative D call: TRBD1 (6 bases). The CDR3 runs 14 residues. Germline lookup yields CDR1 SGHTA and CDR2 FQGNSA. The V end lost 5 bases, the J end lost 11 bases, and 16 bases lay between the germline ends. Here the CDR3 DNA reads TGTGCCAGCAGCCCGAGGGGGGGGAAAACACCCCTCCACTTT. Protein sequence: CASSPRGGKTPLHF. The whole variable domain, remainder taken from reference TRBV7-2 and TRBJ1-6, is GAGVSQSPSNKVTEKGKDVELRCDPISGHTALYWYRQSLGQGLEFLIYFQGNSAPDKSGLPSDRFSAERTGGSVSTLTIQRTQQEDSAVYLCASSPRGGKTPLHFGNGTRLTVT.

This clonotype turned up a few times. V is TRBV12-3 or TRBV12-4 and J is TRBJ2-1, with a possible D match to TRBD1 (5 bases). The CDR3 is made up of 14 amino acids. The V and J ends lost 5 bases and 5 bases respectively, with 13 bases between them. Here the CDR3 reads CASSGALRDNEQFF. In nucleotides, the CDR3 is TGTGCCAGCAGTGGGGCTCTCCGGGACAATGAGCAGTTCTTC.

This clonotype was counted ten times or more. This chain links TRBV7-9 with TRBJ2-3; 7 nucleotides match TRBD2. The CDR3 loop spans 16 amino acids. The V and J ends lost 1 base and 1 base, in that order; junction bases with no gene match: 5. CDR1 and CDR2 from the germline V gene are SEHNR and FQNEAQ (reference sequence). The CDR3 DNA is TGTGCCAGCAGCTTAGACCCCAGCGGGGGCACAGATACGCAGTATTTT. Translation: CASSLDPSGGTDTQYF.

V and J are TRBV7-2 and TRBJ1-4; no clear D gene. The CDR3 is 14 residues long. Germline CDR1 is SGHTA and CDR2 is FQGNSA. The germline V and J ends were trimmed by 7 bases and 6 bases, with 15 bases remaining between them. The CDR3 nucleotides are TGTGCCAGCACTTGGTCCGGGAGCGATGAAAAACTGTTTTTT. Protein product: CASTWSGSDEKLFF.

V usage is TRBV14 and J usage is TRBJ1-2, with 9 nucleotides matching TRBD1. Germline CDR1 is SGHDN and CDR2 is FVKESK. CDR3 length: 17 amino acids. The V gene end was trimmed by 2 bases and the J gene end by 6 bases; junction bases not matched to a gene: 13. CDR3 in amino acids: CASSQWFGQGIGNGYTF. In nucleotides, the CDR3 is TGTGCCAGCAGCCAATGGTTTGGACAGGGGATCGGCAATGGCTACACCTTC.

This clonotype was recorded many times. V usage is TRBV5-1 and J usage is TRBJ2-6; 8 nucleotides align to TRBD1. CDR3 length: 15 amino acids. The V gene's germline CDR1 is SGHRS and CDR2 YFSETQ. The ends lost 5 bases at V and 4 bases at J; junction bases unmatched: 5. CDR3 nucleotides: TGCGCCAGCAGTGCAGGGGGCTTCGGGGCCAACGTCCTGACTTTC. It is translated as CASSAGGFGANVLTF.

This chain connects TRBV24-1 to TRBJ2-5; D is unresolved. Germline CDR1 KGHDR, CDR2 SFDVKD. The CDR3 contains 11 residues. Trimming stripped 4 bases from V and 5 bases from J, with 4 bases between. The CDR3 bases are TGTGCCACCAGTGAGGCTGAGACCCAGTACTTC. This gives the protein CATSEAETQYF.

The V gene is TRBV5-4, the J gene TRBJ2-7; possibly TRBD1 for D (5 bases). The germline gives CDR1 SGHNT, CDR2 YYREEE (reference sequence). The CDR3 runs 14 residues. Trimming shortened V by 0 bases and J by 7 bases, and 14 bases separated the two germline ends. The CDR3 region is CASSLEPTEKEQYV. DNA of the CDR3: TGTGCCAGCAGCTTGGAGCCGACAGAGAAGGAGCAGTACGTC.

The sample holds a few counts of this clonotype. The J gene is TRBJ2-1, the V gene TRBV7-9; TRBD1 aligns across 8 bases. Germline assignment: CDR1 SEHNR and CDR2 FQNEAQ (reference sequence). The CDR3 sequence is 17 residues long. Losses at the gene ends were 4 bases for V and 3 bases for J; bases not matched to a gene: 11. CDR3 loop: CASSSPRGTGDYNEQFF. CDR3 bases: TGTGCCAGCAGCTCCCCCCGTGGGACAGGAGACTACAATGAGCAGTTCTTC.

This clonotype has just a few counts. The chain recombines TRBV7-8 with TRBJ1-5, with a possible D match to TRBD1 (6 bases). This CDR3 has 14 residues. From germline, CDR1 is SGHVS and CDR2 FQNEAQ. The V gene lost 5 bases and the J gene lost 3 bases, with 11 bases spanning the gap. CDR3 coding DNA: TGTGCCAGCAGCCCAGGGGATTTCAATCAGCCCCAGCATTTT. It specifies CASSPGDFNQPQHF.

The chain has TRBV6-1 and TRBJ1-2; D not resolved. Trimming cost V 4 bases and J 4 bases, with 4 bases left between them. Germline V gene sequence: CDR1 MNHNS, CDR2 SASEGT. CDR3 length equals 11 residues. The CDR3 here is CASSVPYGYTF. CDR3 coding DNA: TGTGCCAGCAGTGTTCCCTATGGCTACACCTTC.

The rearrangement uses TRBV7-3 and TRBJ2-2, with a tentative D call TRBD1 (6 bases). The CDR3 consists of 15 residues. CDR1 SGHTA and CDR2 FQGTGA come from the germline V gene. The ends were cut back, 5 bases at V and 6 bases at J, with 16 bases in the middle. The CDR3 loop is CASSPGTNRPGELFF. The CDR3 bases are TGTGCCAGCAGCCCTGGGACAAACCGGCCCGGGGAGCTGTTTTTT. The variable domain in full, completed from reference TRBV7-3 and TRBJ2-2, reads GAGVSQTPSNKVTEKGKYVELRCDPISGHTALYWYRQSLGQGPEFLIYFQGTGAADDSGLPNDRFFAVRPEGSVSTLKIQRTERGDSAVYLCASSPGTNRPGELFFGEGSRLTVL.

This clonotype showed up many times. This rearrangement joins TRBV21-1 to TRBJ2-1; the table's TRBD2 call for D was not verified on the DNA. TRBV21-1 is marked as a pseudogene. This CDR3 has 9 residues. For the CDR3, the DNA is TGTGCCGGGGAATGGGAGCGGGGGTTC. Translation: CAGEWERGF.

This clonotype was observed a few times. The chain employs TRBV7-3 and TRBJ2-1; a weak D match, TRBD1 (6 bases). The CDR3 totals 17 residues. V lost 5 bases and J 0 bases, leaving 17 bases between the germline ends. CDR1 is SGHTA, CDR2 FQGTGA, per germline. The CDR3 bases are TGTGCCAGCAGCCTGGGAGCAGGGGCGGGCTCCTACAATGAGCAGTTCTTC. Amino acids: CASSLGAGAGSYNEQFF.

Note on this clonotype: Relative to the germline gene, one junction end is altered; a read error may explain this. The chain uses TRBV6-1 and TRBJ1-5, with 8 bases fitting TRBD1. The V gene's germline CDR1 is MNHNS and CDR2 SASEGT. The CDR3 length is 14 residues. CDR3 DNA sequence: TGTGCCAGGAGTGATTCAGGGGGCGGACAGCCCCAGCATTTT. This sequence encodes CARSDSGGGQPQHF.

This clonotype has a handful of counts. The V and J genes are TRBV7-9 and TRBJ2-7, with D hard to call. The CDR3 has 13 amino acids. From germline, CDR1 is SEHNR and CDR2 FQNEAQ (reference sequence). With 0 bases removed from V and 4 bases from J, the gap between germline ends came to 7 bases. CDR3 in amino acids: CASSLAEGYEQYV. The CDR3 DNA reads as TGTGCCAGCAGCTTAGCGGAAGGTTACGAGCAGTACGTC.

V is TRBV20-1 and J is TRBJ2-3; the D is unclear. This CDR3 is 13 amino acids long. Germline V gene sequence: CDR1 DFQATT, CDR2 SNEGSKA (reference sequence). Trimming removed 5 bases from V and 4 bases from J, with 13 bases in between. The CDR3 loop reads CSASGSGADTQYF. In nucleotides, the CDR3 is TGCAGTGCTTCGGGTTCTGGGGCAGATACGCAGTATTTT.

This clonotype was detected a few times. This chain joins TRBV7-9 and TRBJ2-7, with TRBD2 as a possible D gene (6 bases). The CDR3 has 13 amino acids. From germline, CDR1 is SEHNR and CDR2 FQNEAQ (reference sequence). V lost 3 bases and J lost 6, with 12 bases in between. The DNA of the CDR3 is TGTGCCAGCAGCTTCTTGGGGGGAGGCGAGCAGTACTTC. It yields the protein CASSFLGGGEQYF.

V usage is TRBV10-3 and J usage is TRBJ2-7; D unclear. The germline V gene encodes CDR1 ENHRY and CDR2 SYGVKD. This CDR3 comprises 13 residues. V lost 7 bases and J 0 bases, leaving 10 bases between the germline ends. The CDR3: CAIKMRSSYEQYF. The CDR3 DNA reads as TGTGCCATCAAGATGCGGAGCTCCTACGAGCAGTACTTC.

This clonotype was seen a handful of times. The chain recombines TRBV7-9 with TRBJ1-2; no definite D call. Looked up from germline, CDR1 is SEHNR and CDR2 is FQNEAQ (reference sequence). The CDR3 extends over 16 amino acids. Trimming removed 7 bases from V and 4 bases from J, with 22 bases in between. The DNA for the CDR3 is TGTGCCAGCATCGGACCAGATACCTCCCCTTTCTATGGCTACACCTTC. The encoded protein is CASIGPDTSPFYGYTF. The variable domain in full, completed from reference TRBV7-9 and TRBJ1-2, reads DTGVSQNPRHKITKRGQNVTFRCDPISEHNRLYWYRQTLGQGPEFLTYFQNEAQLEKSRLLSDRFSAERPKGSFSTLEIQRTEQGDSAMYLCASIGPDTSPFYGYTFGSGTRLTVV.

The CDR3 sequence: CASSLGYRTMNTEAFF. For the CDR3, the DNA is TGTGCCAGCAGCTTAGGCTACCGAACTATGAACACTGAAGCTTTCTTT. The chain uses TRBV7-2 and TRBJ1-1; D gene uncertain. CDR3 length: 16 amino acids. V was shortened by 1 base and J by 0 bases, with 12 bases between the two germline ends. Germline V gene sequence: CDR1 SGHTA, CDR2 FQGNSA.

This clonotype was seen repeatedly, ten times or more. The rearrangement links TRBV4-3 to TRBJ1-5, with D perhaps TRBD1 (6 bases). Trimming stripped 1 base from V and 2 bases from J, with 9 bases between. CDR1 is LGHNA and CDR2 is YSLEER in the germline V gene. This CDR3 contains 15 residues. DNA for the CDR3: TGCGCCAGCAGCCAAGCTCCAGGGGGCAATCAGCCCCAGCATTTT. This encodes CASSQAPGGNQPQHF.

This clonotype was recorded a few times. CDR3 nucleotides: TGTGCCAGCAGCTCCGGGACAGACCACACACGGTACTTC. Amino acids: CASSSGTDHTRYF. The V gene is TRBV7-2, the J gene TRBJ2-4; 7 nucleotides match TRBD1. Unmatched junction bases numbered 12, after V lost 4 bases and J lost 15 bases. The CDR3 runs 13 residues. CDR1 and CDR2 (germline): SGHTA, FQGNSA.

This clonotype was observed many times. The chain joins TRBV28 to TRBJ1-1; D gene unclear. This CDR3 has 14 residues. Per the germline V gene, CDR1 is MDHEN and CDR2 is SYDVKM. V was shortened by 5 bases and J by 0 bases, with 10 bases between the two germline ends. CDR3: CASSTLVMNTEAFF. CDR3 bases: TGTGCCAGCAGTACGTTGGTCATGAACACTGAAGCTTTCTTT.

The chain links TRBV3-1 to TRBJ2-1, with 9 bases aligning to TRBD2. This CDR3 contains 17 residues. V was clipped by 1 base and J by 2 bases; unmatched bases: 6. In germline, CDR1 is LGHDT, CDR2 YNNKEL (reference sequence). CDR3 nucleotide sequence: TGTGCCAGCAGCCAAGTCCGCGGGGGGGCGACCTACAATGAGCAGTTCTTC. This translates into CASSQVRGGATYNEQFF.

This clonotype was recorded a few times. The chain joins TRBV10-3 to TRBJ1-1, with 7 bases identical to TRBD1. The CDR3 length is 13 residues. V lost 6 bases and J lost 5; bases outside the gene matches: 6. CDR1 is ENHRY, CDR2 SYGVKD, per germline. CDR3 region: CAISPLTGTEAFF. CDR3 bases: TGTGCCATCAGCCCCTTGACAGGGACTGAAGCTTTCTTT.